This is a list of T cell receptor beta chains from one sample in a study of human T cells and chemical hapten exposure. From the RACE reads, TCRdb called clonotypes with MiXCR, one entry per CDR3 protein. The sample contains 120,000 to 150,000 distinct CDR3 sequences, 10% to 15% of which appear only once. Material: whole blood, obtained in connection with sensitization to the hapten diphenylcyclopropenone (DPC). The receptors shown here come from a woman aged 45-60 years with alopecia areata. Some clones in this sample may be carry-over from other donors' samples. Both conserved end residues are part of each CDR3. The D gene is left open where the match is weak. Clone sizes are given selectively: once, few, many, or a class where the clone is expanded.

>TRBJ1-5|-|-|TRBV20-1
TGCAGTGCTAGCAGGGACAGCAATCAGCCCCAGCATTTT
CSASRDSNQPQHF
>TRBJ2-7|few|TRBD1|TRBV20-1
TGCAGTGCCCGCCGGACAGGGCTCTACGAGCAGTACTTC
CSARRTGLYEQYF
>TRBJ2-7|few|TRBD2|TRBV2
TGTGCCAGCAGCCCTGGACTAGCGGGAAGATACGAGCAGTACTTC
CASSPGLAGRYEQYF
>TRBJ2-7|-|-|TRBV5-1
TGCGTCAGCAGCCCCCTAAGGTCCGACTCCACTTCTAGCTCCTACGAGCAGTACTTC
CVSSPLRSDSTSSSYEQYF
>TRBJ2-3|few|TRBD2|TRBV20-1
TGCAGCATGGGACTAGGGGTGGATACGCAGTATTTT
CSMGLGVDTQYF
>TRBJ2-1|-|-|TRBV11-2
TGTGCCAGCAGCTTAGAGCCAGTTCCCTATAGGGAGCAGTTCTTC
CASSLEPVPYREQFF
>TRBJ2-3|-|-|TRBV6-5
TGTGCCAGCAGCCGGGGCGGCCCGAGTCCTAGCACAGATACGCAGTATTTT
CASSRGGPSPSTDTQYF
>TRBJ2-2|-|-|TRBV12-3/TRBV12-4
TGTGCCAGCGGACCTAACAGGGGGGGCACCGGGGAGCTGTTTTTT
CASGPNRGGTGELFF
>TRBJ2-7|few|-|TRBV10-1
TGCGCCAGCAGTGGCAGCGGTTCCTACGAGCAGTACTTC
CASSGSGSYEQYF
>TRBJ2-7|many|-|TRBV11-2
TGTGCCAGCTCGAGGGGGTCCGAGCAGTACTTC
CASSRGSEQYF
>TRBJ2-7|once|TRBD1|TRBV28
TGTGCCAGCAGGACAAGACAGGGGCGAACCTACGAGCAGTACTTC
CASRTRQGRTYEQYF
>TRBJ2-3|-|-|TRBV7-2
TGTGCCAGCAGCTTAGGGGGAACGACAGATACGCAGTATTTT
CASSLGGTTDTQYF
>TRBJ1-2|-|-|TRBV2
TGTGCCAGTGACCCGGGCGGCAGGGGCGATGGCTACACCTTC
CASDPGGRGDGYTF
>TRBJ2-5|-|-|TRBV29-1
TGCAGCGGCGACAGGCCCGACCAAGAGACCCAGTACTTC
CSGDRPDQETQYF
>TRBJ2-5|-|-|TRBV6-5
TGTGCCAGCACAGGAGTCGGCCAAGAGACCCAGCACTTC
CASTGVGQETQHF
>TRBJ1-5|few|-|TRBV19
TGTGCCAGTAGTAAAAGACATTACAATCAGCCCCAGCATTTT
CASSKRHYNQPQHF
>TRBJ1-3|-|TRBD1|TRBV2
TGTGCCAGCAGGGGACAGGGGGTCGGAAACACCATATATTTT
CASRGQGVGNTIYF
>TRBJ2-1|few|TRBD2|TRBV5-1
TGCGCCAGCAGCTTGGACCTAGCGGGTCGGTACAATGAGCAGTTCTTC
CASSLDLAGRYNEQFF
>TRBJ2-7|few|-|TRBV27
TGTGCCGCTGGGCACGAGCAGTACTTC
CAAGHEQYF
>TRBJ1-5|-|-|TRBV5-6
TGTGCCAGCAGCTTGGCCGGCAGGAACCTCAATCAGCCCCAGCATTTT
CASSLAGRNLNQPQHF
>TRBJ2-1|many|TRBD1|TRBV7-3
TGTGCCAGCAGTTCCACGGACAGGCTCAATGAGCAGTTCTTC
CASSSTDRLNEQFF
>TRBJ2-3|-|TRBD1|TRBV4-1
TGCGCCAGCAGCCATGCCGGGACAGGGGTGTCAGATACGCAGTATTTT
CASSHAGTGVSDTQYF
>TRBJ2-1|-|-|TRBV5-4
TGTGCCAGCAGCTTGAGGTCGGGACTCACTCACAATGAGCAGTTCTTC
CASSLRSGLTHNEQFF
>TRBJ1-4|many|-|TRBV3-1
TGTGCCAGCAGCCGGGCTATCCGGGGATCAGGGGAAAAACTGTTTTTT
CASSRAIRGSGEKLFF
>TRBJ2-3|-|TRBD2|TRBV6-5
TGTGCCAGCCAGATAGCTAGCGGGAACACAGATACGCAGTATTTT
CASQIASGNTDTQYF
>TRBJ2-3|few|TRBD1|TRBV7-9
TGTGCCAGCAGGCAACAGGGGGGAAACACAGATACGCAGTATTTT
CASRQQGGNTDTQYF
>TRBJ2-3|-|-|TRBV11-2
TGTGCCAGCAGCCGCCTCAGCGGCTCATCCACAGATACGCAGTATTTT
CASSRLSGSSTDTQYF
>TRBJ2-1|-|TRBD2|TRBV19
TGTGCCAGTAGTAGGCGGGAGGGATACAATGAGCAGTTCTTC
CASSRREGYNEQFF
>TRBJ2-5|many|-|TRBV2
TGTGCCAGCATCCCCTGGGCAGGGCCCCAAGAGACCCAGTACTTC
CASIPWAGPQETQYF
>TRBJ1-6|few|TRBD1|TRBV6-6
TGTGCCAGCAGCCTCGACAGGGCGGGTTCACCCCTCCACTTT
CASSLDRAGSPLHF
>TRBJ2-7|many|TRBD2|TRBV12-3/TRBV12-4
TGTGCCAGCAGTTTAGAGCTAGCGGTATCCACGAGGTACTTC
CASSLELAVSTRYF
>TRBJ2-3|-|-|TRBV7-3
TGTGCCAGCAGCTCGGCCTCCACAGATACGCAGTATTTT
CASSSASTDTQYF
>TRBJ2-3|few|-|TRBV6-2/TRBV6-3
TGTGCCAGCAGTTACTCGCGAGTAGGGGTCGTCACAGATACGCAGTATTTT
CASSYSRVGVVTDTQYF
>TRBJ1-2|many|-|TRBV5-1
TGCGCCAGTACCGGGACGAGTAACTATGGCTACACCTTC
CASTGTSNYGYTF
>TRBJ1-4|many|TRBD1|TRBV24-1
TGTGCCACCAGTGATCCGACAGGGGAAGGAGAAAAACTGTTTTTT
CATSDPTGEGEKLFF
>TRBJ2-7|-|-|TRBV7-9
TGTGCCAGCAGCTTCCCCACGCCCGGGGCAGGGCCCGCTTACGAGCAGTACTTC
CASSFPTPGAGPAYEQYF